This is a list of T cell receptor beta chains from one sample in a study of blood T cell repertoires in COVID-19. Only in-frame clones appear in the TCRdb table, and some are missing; sequencing was by immunoSEQ multiplex PCR. The sample has fewer than 500,000 clones, 85% to 90% seen once. The sequenced sample was PBMCs or T cells enriched from blood (not recorded which). Every receptor here comes from a man aged 25 to 40 who had recovered from COVID-19. Each CDR3 is given with its conserved first and last residue.

TRBJ1-6	TRBV5-1	CASSPTGNNSPLHF
TRBJ1-2	TRBV7-6	CASSPTGAHGYTF
TRBJ2-1	TRBV11-2	CASSLAGGWTEQFF
TRBJ2-7	TRBV12-3/TRBV12-4	CASSLLSIYEQYF
TRBJ2-1	TRBV29-1	CSVVWLAGVSEQFF
TRBJ2-1	TRBV6-1	CASSEALLAGGYNEQFF
TRBJ2-3	TRBV2	CASSESGLAGGLSTDTQYF
TRBJ2-5	TRBV12-5	CASGLPQAEGREETQYF
TRBJ2-5	TRBV18	CASSLSEVPKKTQYF
TRBJ2-1	TRBV12-3/TRBV12-4	CASSLARGNEQFF
TRBJ1-1	TRBV29-1	CSVEGPSGDRTNTEAFF
TRBJ1-1	TRBV2	CASSGDRGLVTEAFF
TRBJ1-4	TRBV27	CASSFGTGGVEKLFF
TRBJ1-1	TRBV28	CASSFIGGATEAFF
TRBJ2-6	TRBV12-2	CASRLPMGPRRSGANVLTF
TRBJ2-2	TRBV9	CASSDPGQYTGELFF
TRBJ2-7	TRBV11-1	CASSAWVGDSYEQYF
TRBJ1-3	TRBV2	CASGQNGNTIYF
TRBJ2-3	TRBV7-3	CASSLMAGGQDTQYF
TRBJ2-3	TRBV6-4	CASKLLAGGKDTQYF
TRBJ2-7	TRBV29-1	CSVEGRLAGGPYEQYF
TRBJ2-5	TRBV5-5	CASSIGLVLTGVETQYF
TRBJ1-2	TRBV27	CASRDRVRGYTF
TRBJ2-7	TRBV24-1	CATSDSSYEQYF
TRBJ2-3	TRBV28	CASSPRPGLADTDTQYF
TRBJ2-1	TRBV6-6	CASSSSAILNEQFF
TRBJ1-6	TRBV11-2	CASTHKPGQSPYNSPLHF
TRBJ2-1	TRBV7-8	CASSLLTSTPYNEQFF
TRBJ1-3	TRBV4-1	CASSQGEGMGNTIYF
TRBJ2-3	TRBV19	CASSTRTGASTDTQYF
TRBJ2-7	TRBV30	CAWSRTGGNEQYF
TRBJ2-7	TRBV29-1	CSGITDRDYEQYF
TRBJ1-1	TRBV10-2	CASSDSGGRTEAFF
TRBJ2-7	TRBV25-1	CASEAQGAYEQYF
TRBJ2-7	TRBV6-1	CASSDGLGQYF
TRBJ2-2	TRBV13	CASSPRRAGPGELFF
TRBJ1-2	TRBV28	CASSTGQGVGGYTF
TRBJ1-3	TRBV28	CASSFDRSSGNTIYF